The 25 T cell receptor beta chains given below trace back to one sample, sequenced in a study of cytomegalovirus exposure and HLA in healthy donors. The PCR employed 60 Vbeta primers together with 13 Jbeta primers. Sequenced by immunoSEQ multiplex PCR; TCRdb stores in-frame clones only, minus some. The table records more than 95,000 clones, around 62% of them present only once. The sample consisted of PBMCs. All receptors come from a woman in her 40s in good health and CMV-seropositive.

The chain carries TRBV7-9 and TRBJ2-7; 11 nucleotides match TRBD2. Looked up from germline, CDR1 is SEHNR and CDR2 is FQNEAQ (reference sequence). The CDR3 length is 15 residues. Unmatched junction bases numbered 4, after V lost 2 bases and J lost 4 bases. CDR3 loop: CASSLPGTSGYEQYF. DNA of the CDR3: TGTGCCAGCAGCTTACCCGGGACTAGCGGATACGAGCAGTACTTC.

The CDR3 protein is CASSDPMSFSYNEQFF. The DNA for the CDR3 is TGTGCCAGCAGTGACCCGATGAGTTTCTCCTACAATGAGCAGTTCTTC. The chain carries TRBV2 and TRBJ2-1; D unresolved. Germline lookup yields CDR1 SNHLY and CDR2 FYNNEI. The CDR3 is 16 residues long. Between the trimmed V and J ends, which lost 3 bases and 0 bases, there was a span of 12 bases.

The V call is TRBV11-2, the J call TRBJ2-3, with D hard to call. Germline CDR1 SGHAT, CDR2 FQNNGV. The CDR3 runs 13 residues. The V end lost 2 bases, the J end lost 0 bases, and 3 bases lay between the germline ends. CDR3 nucleotide sequence: TGTGCCAGCAGCTTAAGCAGCACAGATACGCAGTATTTT. It translates to CASSLSSTDTQYF.

The rearrangement joins TRBV7-3 to TRBJ2-3, with a weak D call TRBD2 (6 bases). V was clipped by 2 bases and J by 0 bases, with 9 bases between them. The CDR3 extends over 15 amino acids. Germline CDR1 reads SGHTA; CDR2 reads FQGTGA. CDR3 residues: CASSLLAESTDTQYF. CDR3 in DNA: TGTGCCAGCAGCTTATTAGCGGAGAGCACAGATACGCAGTATTTT.

The rearrangement uses TRBV5-1 and TRBJ2-7; TRBD1 is a possible D gene (6 bases). The germline V gene encodes CDR1 SGHRS and CDR2 YFSETQ. The V end lost 1 base, the J end lost 4 bases, and 12 bases lay between the germline ends. The CDR3 is 14 residues long. Here the CDR3 reads CASSLTGTPYEQYF. CDR3 bases: TGCGCCAGCAGCTTGACAGGGACCCCTTACGAGCAGTACTTC. The complete variable domain, with remaining parts taken from reference TRBV5-1 and TRBJ2-7, reads KAGVTQTPRYLIKTRGQQVTLSCSPISGHRSVSWYQQTPGQGLQFLFEYFSETQRNKGNFPGRFSGRQFSNSRSEMNVSTLELGDSALYLCASSLTGTPYEQYFGPGTRLTVT.

This chain links TRBV4-2 with TRBJ2-3; 14 nucleotides match TRBD2. CDR1 and CDR2 (germline): LGHNA, YNFKEQ. J gave up 6 bases and V 0 bases, and 8 bases lay outside the gene matches. This CDR3 has 18 residues. The CDR3 loop is CASSQDPGTSGSRDTQYF. DNA of the CDR3: TGTGCCAGCAGCCAAGATCCGGGGACTAGCGGGAGTCGGGATACGCAGTATTTT.

J is TRBJ2-7 and V is TRBV27; 7 bases are shared with TRBD1. The V segment lost 0 bases and the J segment 4 bases; nucleotides outside the gene matches: 3. Germline CDR1 and CDR2: MNHEY and SMNVEV (reference sequence). CDR3 length: 14 amino acids. CDR3 sequence (DNA): TGTGCCAGCAGTTTATCGACAGGGACGTACGAGCAGTACTTC. It encodes CASSLSTGTYEQYF.

This clone turned up a few times. This sequence joins TRBV19 and TRBJ1-2, with D maybe TRBD1 (6 bases). The CDR3 is 15 residues long. The germline gives CDR1 LNHDA, CDR2 SQIVND (reference sequence). Trimming removed 9 bases from V and 4 bases from J, with 21 bases in between. The CDR3 loop reads CASRVGSTGFYGYTF. In DNA form, the CDR3 reads TGTGCCAGCAGAGTGGGTTCGACAGGATTCTATGGCTACACCTTC.

The gene calls are TRBV7-2 and TRBJ2-1; D may be TRBD2 (5 bases). Germline V gene sequence: CDR1 SGHTA, CDR2 FQGNSA. The V and J ends lost 5 bases and 7 bases respectively, with 24 bases between them. The CDR3 totals 17 residues. CDR3 DNA sequence: TGTGCCAGCAGCCCACAACTAACTAGTCAGGTGGGGAATGAGCAGTTCTTC. Encoded protein: CASSPQLTSQVGNEQFF.

The chain links TRBV7-9 to TRBJ2-7; 7 positions agree with TRBD2. The germline gives CDR1 SEHNR, CDR2 FQNEAQ (reference sequence). V gave up 3 bases and J gave up 6 bases; unmatched junction bases: 8. The length of the CDR3 is 14 residues. The CDR3 protein is CASSLGGLTGEQYF. CDR3 in DNA: TGTGCCAGCAGCTTGGGGGGACTAACTGGCGAGCAGTACTTC.

The chain combines TRBV7-6 with TRBJ2-5; D is uncertain. Per germline, CDR1 SGHVS and CDR2 FNYEAQ. Trimming stripped 3 bases from V and 5 bases from J, with 4 bases between. The CDR3 extends over 11 amino acids. CDR3 nucleotides: TGTGCCAGCAGCTTTAGTGAGACCCAGTACTTC. Its protein is CASSFSETQYF.

This sequence joins TRBV5-1 and TRBJ1-2; weak D call: TRBD1 (5 bases). Germline V CDR1 and CDR2: SGHRS, YFSETQ. The length of the CDR3 is 14 residues. Trimming pared 1 base from V and 2 bases from J, leaving 9 bases between. CDR3 amino acids: CASSLSGSNYGYTF. The CDR3 DNA follows: TGCGCCAGCAGCTTGTCAGGGTCCAACTATGGCTACACCTTC.

This chain connects TRBV5-1 to TRBJ2-5; TRBD1 matches at 8 bases. The J call is uncertain, as TRBJ2-7 better fits the DNA end. CDR1 SGHRS and CDR2 YFSETQ come from the germline V gene. The CDR3 covers 15 residues. The CDR3: CASSPWTGSPYEQYF. For the CDR3, the DNA is TGCGCCAGCAGCCCCTGGACAGGGAGCCCCTACGAGCAGTACTTC.

This sequence joins TRBV4-3 and TRBJ2-4; D is undetermined. Trimming pared 0 bases from V and 7 bases from J, leaving 13 bases between. The CDR3 has 15 amino acids. CDR1 and CDR2 (germline): LGHNA, YSLEER. The CDR3, as DNA: TGCGCCAGCAGCCAAGAAATGGCAGGCTGGAACATTCAGTACTTC. Translated: CASSQEMAGWNIQYF.

A word on this clone: Other DNA sequences in this sample translate to the same CDR3. V gene TRBV28 combines with J gene TRBJ2-7; possibly TRBD2 for D (6 bases). Germline CDR1 MDHEN, CDR2 SYDVKM. V was shortened by 1 base and J by 0 bases, with 7 bases between the two germline ends. This CDR3 spans 14 amino acids. The CDR3 nucleotides read TGTGCCAGCAGTTTATCCGGGAGCTCCTACGAGCAGTACTTC. Its protein product is CASSLSGSSYEQYF.

This rearrangement joins TRBV5-1 to TRBJ2-5; D might be TRBD2 (6 bases). The J call is in doubt because the DNA end fits TRBJ2-7 better. The CDR3 extends over 18 amino acids. Germline loops: CDR1 SGHRS, CDR2 YFSETQ. CDR3 amino acids: CASSLTTPGTEGTYEQYF. Written as DNA, the CDR3 is TGCGCCAGCAGCTTGACCACCCCCGGGACTGAAGGTACCTACGAGCAGTACTTC.

The rearrangement joins TRBV7-9 to TRBJ2-1; no clear D gene. The CDR3 extends over 12 amino acids. Deletions cut 3 bases from V and 10 bases from J, with 10 bases between. CDR1 and CDR2 (germline): SEHNR, FQNEAQ (reference sequence). The CDR3 is CASSFPSGEQFF. The CDR3 DNA reads TGTGCCAGCAGCTTTCCCTCCGGGGAGCAGTTCTTC.

Worth noting for this clone: This CDR3 is also generated by other DNA sequences in the sample. The chain recombines TRBV2 with TRBJ1-1; TRBD1 might be the D (6 bases). The CDR3 loop spans 13 amino acids. Between the trimmed V and J ends, which lost 6 bases and 2 bases, there was a span of 10 bases. The germline V gene encodes CDR1 SNHLY and CDR2 FYNNEI. CDR3 amino acids: CASRTDSNTEAFF. In DNA form, the CDR3 reads TGTGCCAGCAGGACGGACAGTAACACTGAAGCTTTCTTT.

This clone showed up just a few times. The CDR3 here is CASSQGSGIGLAGGGYEQYF. The CDR3 DNA sequence: TGTGCCAGCAGCCAAGGGAGTGGGATCGGACTAGCGGGAGGAGGTTACGAGCAGTACTTC. This chain connects TRBV14 to TRBJ2-7, with TRBD2 identical over 14 bases. Trimming at V came to 1 base and at J to 4 bases, leaving 15 bases not matched to a gene. The germline CDR1 and CDR2 sequences are SGHDN and FVKESK. This CDR3 is built from 20 residues.

This clone was seen only a few times. The chain uses TRBV7-8 and TRBJ2-1; 11 positions agree with TRBD2. The CDR3 is 17 amino acids. V shed 5 bases, J shed 3 bases, and the junction held 9 bases outside the gene matches. The germline V gene encodes CDR1 SGHVS and CDR2 FQNEAQ. CDR3 DNA sequence: TGTGCCAGCAGCCAAGATAGCGGGAGGGCCCACTACAATGAGCAGTTCTTC. Protein sequence: CASSQDSGRAHYNEQFF.

The rearrangement links TRBV27 to TRBJ1-5, with unresolved D. V gave up 10 bases and J gave up 3 bases, with 16 bases separating them. Germline values: CDR1 MNHEY, CDR2 SMNVEV (reference sequence). CDR3 length equals 14 residues. CDR3: CATSKGRANQPQHF. In DNA, the CDR3 is TGTGCCACCTCAAAAGGGAGGGCCAATCAGCCCCAGCATTTT.

The chain joins TRBV2 to TRBJ1-6, with TRBD1 matching 9 bases. Per germline, CDR1 SNHLY and CDR2 FYNNEI. Unmatched junction bases numbered 2, after V lost 6 bases and J lost 2 bases. The CDR3 is made up of 15 amino acids. The DNA for the CDR3 is TGTGCCAGCAGGGGACAGGGAGCCTATAATTCACCCCTCCACTTT. Its protein product is CASRGQGAYNSPLHF.

The J gene is TRBJ2-2, the V gene TRBV4-2; D might be TRBD2 (6 bases). The CDR3 extends over 14 amino acids. CDR1 and CDR2 from the germline V gene are LGHNA and YNFKEQ. Trimming left V 2 bases short and J 7 bases short, with 11 bases between. CDR3 sequence (DNA): TGTGCCAGCAGCCAAAATCTAGCGTTCGGGGAGCTGTTTTTT. Translation gives CASSQNLAFGELFF.

The rearrangement links TRBV29-1 to TRBJ2-1; no clear D gene. Trimming removed 2 bases at V and 5 bases at J, with 16 bases between. This CDR3 is built from 15 residues. Germline CDR1 is SQVTM and CDR2 is ANQGSEA. CDR3 sequence reads: CSVERSFGPDNEQFF. CDR3 bases: TGCAGCGTTGAAAGGTCGTTTGGGCCCGACAATGAGCAGTTCTTC.

This clone is medium-sized in the sample. CDR3 sequence: CASSQGHRTDYGSEQYF. The CDR3 DNA reads as TGCGCCAGCAGCCAAGGCCACCGGACTGATTACGGTTCTGAGCAGTACTTC. J is TRBJ2-7 and V is TRBV4-3; TRBD2 is a possible D gene (5 bases). The CDR3 is 17 residues long. Germline CDR1 LGHNA, CDR2 YSLEER. The V gene lost 1 base and the J gene lost 7 bases, with 23 bases spanning the gap.